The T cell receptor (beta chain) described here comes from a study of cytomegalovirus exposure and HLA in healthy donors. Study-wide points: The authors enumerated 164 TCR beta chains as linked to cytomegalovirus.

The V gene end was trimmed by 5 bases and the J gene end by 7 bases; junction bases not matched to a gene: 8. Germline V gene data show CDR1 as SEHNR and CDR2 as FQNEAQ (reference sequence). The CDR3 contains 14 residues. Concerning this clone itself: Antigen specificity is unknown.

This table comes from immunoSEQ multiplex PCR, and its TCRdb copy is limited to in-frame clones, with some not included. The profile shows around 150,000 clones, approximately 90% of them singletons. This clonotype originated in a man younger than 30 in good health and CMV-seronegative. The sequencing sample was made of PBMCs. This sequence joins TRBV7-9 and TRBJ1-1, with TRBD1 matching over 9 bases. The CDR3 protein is CASSPDRGFVEAFF. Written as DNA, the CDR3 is TGTGCCAGCAGCCCAGACAGGGGGTTTGTTGAAGCTTTCTTT.